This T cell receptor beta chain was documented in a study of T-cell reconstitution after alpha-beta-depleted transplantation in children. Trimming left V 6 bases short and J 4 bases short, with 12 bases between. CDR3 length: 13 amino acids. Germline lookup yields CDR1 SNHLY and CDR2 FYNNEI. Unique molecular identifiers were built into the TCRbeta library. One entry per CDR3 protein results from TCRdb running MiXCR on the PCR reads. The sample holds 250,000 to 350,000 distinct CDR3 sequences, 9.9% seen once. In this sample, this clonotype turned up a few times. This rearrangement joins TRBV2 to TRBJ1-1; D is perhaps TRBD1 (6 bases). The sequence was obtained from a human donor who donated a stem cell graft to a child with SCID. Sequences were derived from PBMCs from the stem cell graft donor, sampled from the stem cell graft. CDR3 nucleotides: TGTGCCAGCAGGAGACAGGTTATCACTGAAGCTTTCTTT. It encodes CASRRQVITEAFF.